These 29 T cell receptor beta chains were all obtained from the same sample, sequenced in a study of cytomegalovirus exposure and HLA in healthy donors. Researchers ran the PCR with 60 Vbeta and 13 Jbeta primers. Only in-frame clones appear in the TCRdb table, and some are missing; sequencing was by immunoSEQ multiplex PCR. Of some 180,000 clones listed, roughly 8.7% are singletons. Sequencing used PBMCs. These receptors were taken from a woman younger than 45 in good health and CMV-seropositive.

The chain recombines TRBV4-1 with TRBJ2-3; TRBD2 might be the D (6 bases). The length of the CDR3 is 16 residues. Germline V gene lookup returns CDR1 MGHRA and CDR2 YSYEKL. V lost 2 bases and J lost 7, with 19 bases in between. The CDR3 coding sequence is TGCGCCAGCAGCCAACCCGGGACTTACAGTCTTTATACGCAGTATTTT. This encodes CASSQPGTYSLYTQYF.

Ten or more counts support this clone. V and J are TRBV10-3 and TRBJ2-1, with 10 bases lining up with TRBD2. This CDR3 spans 14 amino acids. Looked up from germline, CDR1 is ENHRY and CDR2 is SYGVKD. Losses at the gene ends were 6 bases for V and 5 bases for J; bases not matched to a gene: 4. CDR3 region: CAIRRTSGDNEQFF. The CDR3 coding sequence is TGTGCCATCAGACGGACTAGCGGAGACAATGAGCAGTTCTTC.

The rearrangement joins TRBV11-3 to TRBJ2-3; 13 nucleotides match TRBD2. V lost 8 bases and J lost 6; bases outside the gene matches: 11. The CDR3 consists of 16 residues. Per germline, CDR1 SGHNT and CDR2 YENEEA. The CDR3, as DNA: TGTGCCAGCTCAGGGACTAGCGGGAAGGTTGCGGATACGCAGTATTTT. It codes for CASSGTSGKVADTQYF.

There are a few counts of this clone. The J gene is TRBJ2-3, the V gene TRBV9, with TRBD2 matching over 8 bases. Per the germline V gene, CDR1 is SGDLS and CDR2 is YYNGEE. CDR3 length: 15 amino acids. The V and J ends lost 0 bases and 4 bases, in that order; junction bases with no gene match: 4. As DNA, the CDR3 is TGTGCCAGCAGCGTAGGAGCGGGAGATGCAGATACGCAGTATTTT. As protein: CASSVGAGDADTQYF.

This sequence joins TRBV5-1 and TRBJ2-7; tentative D call: TRBD1 (5 bases). Trimming stripped 0 bases from V and 5 bases from J, with 12 bases between. Germline V gene sequence: CDR1 SGHRS, CDR2 YFSETQ. The CDR3 has 14 amino acids. The CDR3 region has the DNA TGCGCCAGCAGCTTGGAGCCAGGGTTCAACGAGCAGTACTTC. This translates into CASSLEPGFNEQYF.

The chain is built from TRBV9 and TRBJ2-3; 9 nucleotides line up with TRBD1. The germline gives CDR1 SGDLS, CDR2 YYNGEE. CDR3 length equals 15 residues. Losses at the gene ends were 4 bases for V and 6 bases for J; bases not matched to a gene: 9. The CDR3 sequence: CASSITGGRTDTQYF. CDR3 bases: TGTGCCAGCAGCATCACAGGGGGCCGAACGGATACGCAGTATTTT.

The chain recombines TRBV18 with TRBJ2-1, with 10 bases fitting TRBD2. This CDR3 has 16 residues. CDR1 KGHSH and CDR2 LQKENI come from the germline V gene. The V and J ends lost 3 bases and 12 bases, in that order; junction bases with no gene match: 14. The CDR3 DNA reads TGTGCCAGCTCACCCCCCGCCCTGACGGGACTAGCGTCGCAGTTCTTC. It is translated as CASSPPALTGLASQFF.

In this sample, this clone turned up a few times. J is TRBJ1-4 and V is TRBV2; 8 bases match TRBD1. With 7 bases clipped from V and 1 base from J, the junction kept 5 bases outside the gene matches. Per germline, CDR1 SNHLY and CDR2 FYNNEI. This CDR3 region has 15 residues. The CDR3 here is CASNRDRGTNEKLFF. CDR3 coding DNA: TGTGCCAGCAACCGAGACAGGGGAACTAATGAAAAACTGTTTTTT.

This clone was observed a handful of times. This chain connects TRBV4-2 to TRBJ2-2; 7 nucleotides line up with TRBD1. The CDR3 runs 17 residues. CDR1 is LGHNA and CDR2 is YNFKEQ in the germline V gene. J gave up 1 base and V 4 bases, and 9 bases lay outside the gene matches. CDR3 region: CASSRNLGQMNTGELFF. CDR3 DNA sequence: TGTGCCAGCAGCCGGAATTTGGGACAGATGAACACCGGGGAGCTGTTTTTT.

A few counts support this clone. The chain recombines TRBV11-2 with TRBJ1-4; the match to TRBD1 covers 10 bases. Germline V gene sequence: CDR1 SGHAT, CDR2 FQNNGV. This CDR3 contains 15 residues. The V segment lost 4 bases and the J segment 3 bases; nucleotides outside the gene matches: 2. The CDR3 DNA reads as TGTGCCAGCAGCTCTGACAGGGGGCCTAATGAAAAACTGTTTTTT. Protein product: CASSSDRGPNEKLFF.

The sample holds many counts of this clone. This chain joins TRBV2 and TRBJ1-5; perhaps TRBD1 as D (6 bases). The ends were cut back, 4 bases at V and 4 bases at J, with 8 bases in the middle. This CDR3 is built from 13 residues. CDR1 and CDR2 from the germline V gene are SNHLY and FYNNEI. CDR3: CASSGTVNQPQHF. The CDR3 region has the DNA TGTGCCAGCAGTGGGACAGTGAATCAGCCCCAGCATTTT.

The chain recombines TRBV7-9 with TRBJ2-3; 9 bases are shared with TRBD2. With 3 bases clipped from V and 0 bases from J, the junction kept 7 bases outside the gene matches. Germline CDR1 and CDR2: SEHNR and FQNEAQ (reference sequence). The CDR3 extends over 17 amino acids. In nucleotides, the CDR3 is TGTGCCAGCAGCTTCCCCTCAAGCGGGAGGAGCACAGATACGCAGTATTTT. Translation gives CASSFPSSGRSTDTQYF.

The chain couples TRBV15 to TRBJ2-2; a possible D gene is TRBD1 (5 bases). Per the germline V gene, CDR1 is LNHNV and CDR2 is YYDKDF (reference sequence). The CDR3 sequence is 18 residues long. Trimming cost V 0 bases and J 0 bases, with 14 bases left between them. CDR3 bases: TGTGCCACCAGCAGAGATCACGGCAGGGCCGCGAACACCGGGGAGCTGTTTTTT. Translating gives CATSRDHGRAANTGELFF.

This clone showed up just a few times. The gene calls are TRBV6-5 and TRBJ2-1; weak D call: TRBD1 (5 bases). Germline V gives CDR1 MNHEY, CDR2 SVGAGI. The ends were cut back, 6 bases at V and 8 bases at J, with 20 bases in the middle. CDR3 length: 15 residues. CDR3 region: CASSPLRGVFDEQFF. The DNA for the CDR3 is TGTGCCAGCAGCCCCCTTAGGGGTGTTTTCGATGAGCAGTTCTTC.

This clone was seen a few times. The chain employs TRBV5-1 and TRBJ2-1; tentative D call: TRBD2 (6 bases). The V end lost 7 bases, the J end lost 6 bases, and 17 bases lay between the germline ends. CDR1 and CDR2 from the germline V gene are SGHRS and YFSETQ. This CDR3 is built from 14 residues. The CDR3 protein is CASSPQPGVNEQFF. CDR3 nucleotides: TGCGCCAGCTCCCCCCAACCGGGGGTCAATGAGCAGTTCTTC.

This clone was seen a handful of times. The chain combines TRBV10-3 with TRBJ1-2; TRBD1 matches at 7 bases. The CDR3 runs to 16 residues. Germline loops: CDR1 ENHRY, CDR2 SYGVKD. V shed 2 bases, J shed 2 bases, and the junction held 8 bases outside the gene matches. CDR3 loop: CAISEPGQLPNYGYTF. The CDR3 nucleotides are TGTGCCATCAGTGAGCCGGGACAGCTACCCAACTATGGCTACACCTTC.

The sample holds many counts of this clone. V is TRBV20-1 and J is TRBJ2-7, with D uncertain. Germline V gene lookup returns CDR1 DFQATT and CDR2 SNEGSKA (reference sequence). The CDR3 has 11 residues. Trimming removed 3 bases from V and 3 bases from J, with 6 bases in between. The CDR3 sequence is CSASSGYEQYF. Written as DNA, the CDR3 is TGCAGTGCTAGTTCCGGCTACGAGCAGTACTTC.

V usage is TRBV27 and J usage is TRBJ2-5, with TRBD2 matching over 9 bases. The CDR3 has 13 residues. V gave up 6 bases and J gave up 3 bases; unmatched junction bases: 2. Germline loops: CDR1 MNHEY, CDR2 SMNVEV (reference sequence). CDR3 in DNA: TGTGCCAGCAGACGACTAGCGGAAGAGACCCAGTACTTC. This codes for CASRRLAEETQYF.

Only a few counts were recorded for this clone. The V gene is TRBV18, the J gene TRBJ1-1, with D perhaps TRBD1 (5 bases). This CDR3 spans 13 amino acids. V lost 4 bases, J lost 3 bases, and 9 bases lay in between. CDR1 is KGHSH, CDR2 LQKENI, per germline. The CDR3 loop reads CASSQGRDTEAFF. As DNA, the CDR3 is TGTGCCAGCTCACAGGGGAGGGACACTGAAGCTTTCTTT.

The genes are TRBV7-2 and TRBJ1-2; D remains unclear. The V end lost 5 bases, the J end lost 8 bases, and 12 bases lay between the germline ends. CDR3 length: 12 residues. The V gene's germline CDR1 is SGHTA and CDR2 FQGNSA. The CDR3 DNA is TGTGCCAGCAGCCGCCGGGAGGGAGGCTACACCTTC. Encoded protein: CASSRREGGYTF.

This clone was recorded a few times. The J gene is TRBJ1-2, the V gene TRBV27; D is ambiguous. CDR1 is MNHEY, CDR2 SMNVEV, per germline (reference sequence). This CDR3 spans 15 amino acids. Trimming stripped 1 base from V and 2 bases from J, with 11 bases between. The CDR3, as DNA: TGTGCCAGCAGTTTATTCCTTGACGGGAACTATGGCTACACCTTC. Protein sequence: CASSLFLDGNYGYTF.

This clone appeared a few times. The chain is built from TRBV9 and TRBJ2-2; possible D gene TRBD2, 6 bases. This CDR3 has 16 amino acids. V shed 0 bases and J shed 5 bases, with 14 bases lying between them. From germline, CDR1 is SGDLS and CDR2 YYNGEE. Written as DNA, the CDR3 is TGTGCCAGCAGCGTAGGTAAAGCGGGTACAACCGGGGAGCTGTTTTTT. This sequence encodes CASSVGKAGTTGELFF.

This clone occurred a few times. J is TRBJ2-7 and V is TRBV7-9, with 7 bases fitting TRBD1. J was trimmed by 0 bases and V by 6 bases; bases with no gene match: 11. CDR1 is SEHNR, CDR2 FQNEAQ, per germline (reference sequence). CDR3 length: 16 residues. The CDR3 nucleotides are TGTGCCAGCAGTTCAACCTCCGGGACAGTCTCCTACGAGCAGTACTTC. Translated: CASSSTSGTVSYEQYF.

This rearrangement joins TRBV18 to TRBJ1-1, with D perhaps matching TRBD1 (5 bases). CDR3 length: 16 residues. Germline values: CDR1 KGHSH, CDR2 LQKENI. Trimming removed 3 bases from V and 3 bases from J, with 17 bases in between. This CDR3 is CASSPSLQVDDTEAFF. CDR3 in DNA: TGTGCCAGCTCACCTTCCTTACAGGTAGACGACACTGAAGCTTTCTTT.

This clone turned up a few times. The chain carries TRBV4-1 and TRBJ1-3, with D possibly TRBD1 on 6 matching bases. V dropped 3 bases and J dropped 0 bases, with 15 bases sitting between them. This CDR3 is built from 17 residues. Germline V gives CDR1 MGHRA, CDR2 YSYEKL. The DNA of the CDR3 is TGCGCCAGCAGCCATGACCTTCAGGGGAACTCTGGAAACACCATATATTTT. Encoded protein: CASSHDLQGNSGNTIYF.

V usage is TRBV5-6 and J usage is TRBJ2-2; D remains unclear. The V and J ends lost 2 bases and 1 base respectively, with 3 bases between them. This CDR3 has 13 amino acids. Germline CDR1 and CDR2: SGHDT and YYEEEE. CDR3 region: CASSFQNTGELFF. The CDR3 nucleotides read TGTGCCAGCAGCTTTCAGAACACCGGGGAGCTGTTTTTT.

This clone was observed a few times. The chain links TRBV25-1 to TRBJ2-7; the D is unclear. Germline V gene data show CDR1 as MGHDK and CDR2 as SYGVNS. CDR3 length: 11 amino acids. Trimming pared 7 bases from V and 6 bases from J, leaving 10 bases between. The CDR3 DNA follows: TGTGCCAGCAACCTAGTTGGCGAGCAGTACTTC. This encodes CASNLVGEQYF.

The V gene is TRBV6-6, the J gene TRBJ1-1; D remains ambiguous. The CDR3 sequence is 12 residues long. CDR1 is MNHNY, CDR2 SVGAGI, per germline (reference sequence). V dropped 8 bases and J dropped 1 base, with 8 bases sitting between them. CDR3 DNA sequence: TGTGCCAGCGGAGTCAAGAACACTGAAGCTTTCTTT. Translated, it gives CASGVKNTEAFF.

This chain joins TRBV11-2 and TRBJ2-2; 8 nucleotides agree with TRBD1. Germline CDR1 is SGHAT and CDR2 is FQNNGV. Trimming removed 4 bases from V and 2 bases from J; junction bases left unmatched: 9. There are 17 residues in the CDR3. DNA of the CDR3: TGTGCCAGCAGCTATTTCGGGGGACAGGTTAACACCGGGGAGCTGTTTTTT. Its translation: CASSYFGGQVNTGELFF.